These T cell receptor beta chains were read from a single sample in a study of control samples from healthy donors and cancer patients. Sequenced by immunoSEQ multiplex PCR; TCRdb stores in-frame clones only, minus some. The sample includes fewer than 70,000 clones, 84% of them seen just once. The material sequenced was PBMCs. These receptors were collected from a woman aged 45-65 years with lung cancer. Each CDR3 is given with its conserved first and last residue. A D gene is named only where the DNA matches it firmly. A row's size may be missing; if present it is once, few, many or a size class.

>-|TRBV6-6|TRBJ1-5|TRBD1|15
CASSHVDREDQPQHF
TGTGCCAGCAGCCACGTCGACAGGGAAGATCAGCCCCAGCATTTT
>-|TRBV6-5|TRBJ2-7|TRBD1|14
CASSPGTGVYEQYF
TGTGCCAGCAGTCCCGGGACAGGGGTGTACGAGCAGTACTTC
>-|TRBV5-1|TRBJ1-1|-|14
CASSWGAGNTEAFF
TGCGCCAGCAGCTGGGGGGCTGGGAACACTGAAGCTTTCTTT
>-|TRBV28|TRBJ1-2|TRBD1|14
CASSPATGGYGYTF
TGTGCCAGCAGCCCTGCCACAGGGGGGTATGGCTACACCTTC
>-|TRBV6-5|TRBJ1-3|TRBD1|15
CASTTGGSGGNTIYF
TGTGCCAGCACTACAGGGGGCTCGGGTGGAAACACCATATATTTT
>-|TRBV27|TRBJ1-6|-|14
CASSLNRDNSPLHF
TGTGCCAGCAGTTTAAACAGGGATAATTCACCCCTCCACTTT
>-|TRBV3-1/TRBV3-2|TRBJ1-1|-|12
CASSQGVDEAFF
TGTGCCAGCAGCCAAGGAGTGGATGAAGCTTTCTTT
>few|TRBV14|TRBJ1-5|-|18
CASSQDREAGAHNQPQHF
TGTGCCAGCAGCCAAGACAGAGAGGCCGGCGCCCACAATCAGCCCCAGCATTTT
>-|TRBV24-1|TRBJ2-5|TRBD1|14
CATSPTGGQETQYF
TGTGCCACCAGTCCCACAGGGGGACAAGAGACCCAGTACTTC
>-|TRBV6-5|TRBJ1-5|TRBD1|15
CASSRSGTGDQPQHF
TGTGCCAGCAGCCGATCCGGGACAGGCGATCAGCCCCAGCATTTT
>-|TRBV9|TRBJ1-2|-|12
CASSANRVGYTF
TGTGCCAGCAGCGCCAACAGGGTTGGCTACACCTTC
>few|TRBV4-2|TRBJ1-2|-|15
CASSQDSHLVYGYTF
TGTGCCAGCAGCCAAGATTCCCATCTAGTCTATGGCTACACCTTC
>-|TRBV29-1|TRBJ1-5|-|13
CSATWGAGQPQHF
TGCAGCGCCACTTGGGGGGCTGGTCAGCCCCAGCATTTT
>-|TRBV10-3|TRBJ1-2|TRBD1|14
CAISEQTGINGYTF
TGTGCCATCAGTGAGCAGACAGGGATTAATGGCTACACCTTC
>-|TRBV3-1/TRBV3-2|TRBJ2-1|-|18
CASSQERGRRSSYNEQFF
TGTGCCAGCAGCCAAGAGAGAGGGCGGAGAAGCTCCTACAATGAGCAGTTCTTC
>-|TRBV15|TRBJ1-4|-|15
CATSRTGLGTEKLFF
TGTGCCACCAGCAGAACGGGGTTGGGGACCGAAAAACTGTTTTTT
>-|TRBV7-9|TRBJ2-1|TRBD1|15
CASIPRDRGSHEQFF
TGTGCCAGCATTCCCCGGGACAGGGGGTCTCATGAGCAGTTCTTC
>-|TRBV28|TRBJ2-3|-|15
CASSLITEGTDTQYF
TGTGCCAGCAGTTTAATTACGGAGGGCACAGATACGCAGTATTTT
>-|TRBV9|TRBJ1-4|-|14
CASSVHATNEKLFF
TGTGCCAGCAGCGTTCACGCAACTAATGAAAAACTGTTTTTT
>-|TRBV11-2|TRBJ2-1|TRBD1|17
CASSPGTGGAPYNEQFF
TGTGCCAGCAGCCCCGGGACAGGGGGCGCCCCCTACAATGAGCAGTTCTTC
>-|TRBV7-8|TRBJ1-5|-|14
CASSLAQNNQPQHF
TGTGCCAGCAGCTTAGCTCAGAACAATCAGCCCCAGCATTTT
>-|TRBV28|TRBJ1-1|-|12
CASSGILGSAFF
TGTGCCAGCAGTGGCATATTGGGGAGCGCTTTCTTT
>-|TRBV28|TRBJ1-2|TRBD1|16
CASSTTGTGRNYGYTF
TGTGCCAGCAGTACAACCGGGACAGGGAGGAACTATGGCTACACCTTC
>-|TRBV19|TRBJ2-2|TRBD1|15
CASRPGTGSTGELFF
TGTGCCAGTAGGCCCGGGACAGGGTCCACCGGGGAGCTGTTTTTT
>once|TRBV7-8|TRBJ2-1|TRBD1|15
CASSERQGAANEQFF
TGTGCCAGCAGCGAACGACAGGGGGCCGCAAATGAGCAGTTCTTC
>-|TRBV5-1|TRBJ2-2|-|14
CASSKAQGTGELFF
TGCGCCAGCAGCAAGGCCCAAGGAACCGGGGAGCTGTTTTTT
>-|TRBV12-5|TRBJ1-5|-|11
CASQKFGPQHF
TGTGCTAGTCAAAAATTTGGGCCCCAGCATTTT
>-|TRBV10-3|TRBJ1-1|-|11
CAIKSNTEAFF
TGTGCCATCAAAAGTAACACTGAAGCTTTCTTT
>-|TRBV12-3/TRBV12-4|TRBJ2-3|-|13
CASSYLRGDTQYF
TGTGCCAGCAGTTACCTGAGGGGCGATACGCAGTATTTT
>-|TRBV16|TRBJ1-1|-|14
CASSPTDLNTEAFF
TGTGCCAGCAGCCCCACAGATTTGAACACTGAAGCTTTCTTT
>-|TRBV5-1|TRBJ2-1|TRBD1|13
CASSFTGGSEQFF
TGCGCCAGCAGCTTTACAGGGGGCAGTGAGCAGTTCTTC
>-|TRBV28|TRBJ1-2|-|12
CASSPAGPGYTF
TGTGCCAGCAGCCCAGCGGGTCCTGGCTACACCTTC
>-|TRBV13|TRBJ2-5|TRBD2|16
CASSLGRGGDVETQYF
TGTGCCAGCAGCTTAGGCCGGGGGGGGGACGTAGAGACCCAGTACTTC
>-|TRBV19|TRBJ1-1|-|15
CASSVSGFMNTEAFF
TGTGCCAGTAGTGTATCGGGTTTCATGAACACTGAAGCTTTCTTT
>-|TRBV13|TRBJ2-1|TRBD1|15
CASSFRDRGHNEQFF
TGTGCCAGCAGCTTCCGGGACAGGGGGCACAATGAGCAGTTCTTC
>-|TRBV28|TRBJ1-2|-|14
CASSSFPDRVGYTF
TGTGCCAGCAGTTCGTTCCCGGACCGTGTGGGCTACACCTTC
>-|TRBV19|TRBJ2-7|-|15
CASSSQGPSNYEQYF
TGTGCCAGTAGTTCTCAGGGGCCGTCAAATTACGAGCAGTACTTC
>-|TRBV7-9|TRBJ1-4|-|15
CASSTFALVEEKLFF
TGTGCCAGCAGCACCTTTGCTTTGGTTGAAGAAAAACTGTTTTTT
>-|TRBV14|TRBJ2-3|-|15
CASSQEGNRQDTQYF
TGTGCCAGCAGCCAAGAAGGAAACAGGCAAGATACGCAGTATTTT
>-|TRBV29-1|TRBJ2-7|-|13
CSVRPFSSYEQYF
TGCAGCGTTCGGCCCTTCAGCTCCTACGAGCAGTACTTC
>-|TRBV6-5|TRBJ1-2|-|13
CASSYSGDYGYTF
TGTGCCAGCAGTTACTCGGGGGACTATGGCTACACCTTC
>-|TRBV28|TRBJ1-1|-|15
CASRPSGMGNTEAFF
TGTGCCAGCAGACCTTCAGGGATGGGGAACACTGAAGCTTTCTTT
>-|TRBV20-1|TRBJ1-1|-|11
CSGEQNTEAFF
TGCAGTGGAGAACAGAACACTGAAGCTTTCTTT
>-|TRBV5-6|TRBJ1-1|-|13
CASSFWGNARAFF
TGTGCCAGCAGCTTCTGGGGTAACGCCAGGGCTTTCTTT
>-|TRBV10-3|TRBJ1-1|-|13
CAISGQPNTEAFF
TGTGCCATCAGTGGACAGCCTAACACTGAAGCTTTCTTT
>-|TRBV11-2|TRBJ1-1|-|14
CASSFNRVDTEAFF
TGTGCCAGCAGCTTTAACAGGGTGGACACTGAAGCTTTCTTT
>-|TRBV25-1|TRBJ1-2|TRBD1|15
CASSSPGQGFYGYTF
TGTGCCAGCAGTTCTCCGGGACAGGGTTTTTATGGCTACACCTTC
>-|TRBV14|TRBJ1-1|-|15
CASSQRSVWGGEAFF
TGTGCCAGCAGCCAAAGAAGTGTTTGGGGGGGAGAAGCTTTCTTT
>-|TRBV12-5|TRBJ2-2|-|19
CASGLAVLGRGGLTGELFF
TGTGCTAGTGGTTTGGCTGTTCTGGGCAGGGGAGGTTTGACCGGGGAGCTGTTTTTT